This T cell receptor beta chain was observed in a study of cytotoxic CD8 clonotypes in ibrutinib-treated CLL. Profiled with immunoSEQ multiplex PCR; TCRdb holds only in-frame clones, not every one. The sample yields 70,000 to 85,000 clones, 70% to 90% seen once. The junction had 4 bases not matched to a gene; V was cut back by 0 bases and J by 5 bases. The CDR3 sequence is 15 residues long. Germline-derived CDR1 and CDR2 are MNHEY and SVGAGI. This clone came up once. The chain joins TRBV6-5 to TRBJ1-1; 9 bases match TRBD1. The source is a human donor with chronic lymphocytic leukemia. Source: PBMCs, taken at disease progression, from a patient treated with ibrutinib. CDR3 loop: CASSYSTGGSTEAFF. The CDR3 DNA reads as TGTGCCAGCAGTTACTCGACAGGGGGAAGTACTGAAGCTTTCTTT.